The 14 T cell receptor beta chains given below trace back to one sample, sequenced in a study of blood T cell repertoires in COVID-19. Assay used: immunoSEQ multiplex PCR; TCRdb lists only in-frame clones, some missing. The sample lists approximately 26,000 clones, roughly 90% occurring once. Sequencing was carried out using peripheral blood. The source is a human donor in a cohort sampled during active COVID-19.

This clone has only a few counts. The chain employs TRBV4-1 and TRBJ2-7; 12 bases align to TRBD1. Germline V CDR1 and CDR2: MGHRA, YSYEKL. The CDR3 totals 15 residues. Germline trimming cut 3 bases from V and 5 bases from J; bases unmatched to any gene: 5. The CDR3 DNA is TGCGCCAGCAGCCATCCCGGGACAGGGGGCGACGAGCAGTACTTC. As protein: CASSHPGTGGDEQYF.

The chain combines TRBV19 with TRBJ2-1; TRBD2 aligns across 13 bases. The V segment lost 5 bases and the J segment 6 bases; nucleotides outside the gene matches: 7. Looked up from germline, CDR1 is LNHDA and CDR2 is SQIVND (reference sequence). The CDR3 extends over 16 amino acids. The CDR3 region has the DNA TGTGCCAGTAGTGACCGCGGACTAGCGGGAGTCAATGAGCAGTTCTTC. Translated, it gives CASSDRGLAGVNEQFF. The full variable domain, rest sourced from reference TRBV19 and TRBJ2-1, is DGGITQSPKYLFRKEGQNVTLSCEQNLNHDAMYWYRQDPGQGLRLIYYSQIVNDFQKGDIAEGYSVSREKKESFPLTVTSAQKNPTAFYLCASSDRGLAGVNEQFFGPGTRLTVL.

The chain recombines TRBV11-2 with TRBJ2-3, with a possible D match to TRBD2 (6 bases). Germline V gene data show CDR1 as SGHAT and CDR2 as FQNNGV. V was cut by 5 bases and J by 0 bases, with 15 bases left in between. The CDR3 spans 16 residues. The CDR3 here is CASSVTGDFSTDTQYF. The CDR3, as DNA: TGTGCCAGCAGCGTGACCGGGGACTTTAGCACAGATACGCAGTATTTT.

This clone is a singleton in its sample. The chain carries TRBV6-5 and TRBJ2-7; 9 bases are shared with TRBD1. With 5 bases clipped from V and 4 bases from J, the junction kept 9 bases outside the gene matches. CDR1 is MNHEY and CDR2 is SVGAGI in the germline V gene. The CDR3 has 15 residues. The CDR3 coding sequence is TGTGCCAGCAGTAGTCTCGGGACAGGGAGGTACGAGCAGTACTTC. Its translation is CASSSLGTGRYEQYF.

The chain couples TRBV11-2 to TRBJ1-5, with TRBD1 matching 9 bases. The trim removed 3 bases at V and 2 bases at J, leaving 2 bases unmatched. Germline V gene lookup returns CDR1 SGHAT and CDR2 FQNNGV. The CDR3 covers 15 residues. As DNA, the CDR3 is TGTGCCAGCAGCTTGGGACAGGGTGGCAATCAGCCCCAGCATTTT. Translating gives CASSLGQGGNQPQHF.

This chain links TRBV3-1 (or the pseudogene TRBV3-2) with TRBJ2-1; TRBD2 aligns across 13 bases. CDR3 size: 15 residues. The germline V gene has CDR1 LGHDT and CDR2 YNNKEL (reference sequence). V trimming: 0 bases; J trimming: 10 bases; junction bases outside the gene matches: 3. The CDR3 sequence is CASSQERGLAGEQFF. In DNA, the CDR3 is TGTGCCAGCAGCCAAGAGCGGGGACTAGCGGGAGAGCAGTTCTTC.

The J gene is TRBJ2-5, the V gene TRBV11-2, with D perhaps matching TRBD1 (6 bases). This CDR3 spans 16 amino acids. Trimming took off 4 bases at V and 5 bases at J, with 20 bases between the two ends. Germline assignment: CDR1 SGHAT and CDR2 FQNNGV. The CDR3 nucleotides are TGTGCCAGCAGCTCCCTCGTGGGGGCTGTCGGCGAGACCCAGTACTTC. As protein: CASSSLVGAVGETQYF.

CDR3 nucleotide sequence: TGTGCCAGCAGCTCCGACGGGGGGCCGGGAAACACCATATATTTT. This encodes CASSSDGGPGNTIYF. The gene calls are TRBV11-2 and TRBJ1-3; possible D gene TRBD1, 6 bases. In germline, CDR1 is SGHAT, CDR2 FQNNGV. The V gene lost 4 bases and the J gene lost 4 bases, with 14 bases spanning the gap. This CDR3 has 15 residues.

The V gene is TRBV28, the J gene TRBJ2-3; 10 nucleotides line up with TRBD2. This CDR3 is 16 amino acids long. The V and J ends lost 2 bases and 3 bases, in that order; junction bases with no gene match: 5. Per germline, CDR1 MDHEN and CDR2 SYDVKM. The CDR3 region has the DNA TGTGCCAGCAGTTTAGGGGCTAGCGGGAGAACAGATACGCAGTATTTT. It codes for CASSLGASGRTDTQYF.

In this sample, this clone turned up once. The gene calls are TRBV1 and TRBJ1-1; TRBD1, the table's D call, was not compared with the DNA. TRBV1 is a pseudogene segment. The CDR3 sequence is 17 residues long. The CDR3 here is CTSSHVSWDRKFLRAFF. The CDR3 coding sequence is TGCACCAGCAGCCATGTAAGTTGGGACAGAAAGTTTTTAAGAGCTTTCTTT.

V and J are TRBV19 and TRBJ1-1; D possibly corresponds to TRBD1 (5 bases). The CDR3 runs to 13 residues. V dropped 6 bases and J dropped 5 bases, with 13 bases sitting between them. Germline V gene lookup returns CDR1 LNHDA and CDR2 SQIVND (reference sequence). This CDR3 is CASSLSGWTEAFF. DNA for the CDR3: TGTGCCAGTAGCCTTTCAGGGTGGACTGAAGCTTTCTTT. Based on the CDR3 plus reference TRBV19 and TRBJ1-1, the full variable domain is DGGITQSPKYLFRKEGQNVTLSCEQNLNHDAMYWYRQDPGQGLRLIYYSQIVNDFQKGDIAEGYSVSREKKESFPLTVTSAQKNPTAFYLCASSLSGWTEAFFGQGTRLTVV.

The chain has TRBV3-1 (or the pseudogene TRBV3-2) and TRBJ2-2; 8 bases match TRBD2. This CDR3 has 16 amino acids. Unmatched junction bases numbered 5, after V lost 2 bases and J lost 3 bases. CDR1 and CDR2 (germline): LGHDT, YNNKEL (reference sequence). As DNA, the CDR3 is TGTGCCAGCAGCCAACCTCGGGGGGGACACACCGGGGAGCTGTTTTTT. Amino acid sequence: CASSQPRGGHTGELFF.

The rearrangement joins TRBV3-1 (or the pseudogene TRBV3-2) to TRBJ2-2, with a tentative D call TRBD2 (5 bases). This CDR3 has 18 amino acids. The V end lost 4 bases, the J end lost 4 bases, and 22 bases lay between the germline ends. Germline CDR1 reads LGHDT; CDR2 reads YNNKEL (reference sequence). The CDR3 DNA sequence: TGTGCCAGCAGCCTAAGACGGGGATGGAAGATGGTCACCGGGGAGCTGTTTTTT. Protein: CASSLRRGWKMVTGELFF.

The gene calls are TRBV11-1 and TRBJ2-4; 11 nucleotides agree with TRBD1. The CDR3 has 15 amino acids. V dropped 5 bases and J dropped 7; count of bases not matched to a gene: 7. Germline CDR1 is SGHAT and CDR2 is FQDESV (reference sequence). In DNA, the CDR3 is TGTGCCAGCAGCGCCCCTGGGACAGGGGGTAACATTCAGTACTTC. Translated, it gives CASSAPGTGGNIQYF.